The T cell receptor (beta chain) described here comes from a study of beta chain features in type 1 diabetes. cDNA synthesis used the whole RNA isolate, giving expressed TCRB sequences. The assay was immunoSEQ multiplex PCR, and TCRdb's table has in-frame clones only and misses some. The sample consists of hundreds of thousands of clones, 9.3% of them appearing once. Study outcomes and limitations: No resolution was reached here on whether HLA type influences TCRB rearrangement. A moderate, significant TCRB CDR3 shortening appeared in type 1 diabetes across four CD4+ subsets.

The CDR3 loop spans 10 amino acids. Looked up from germline, CDR1 is LNHDA and CDR2 is SQIVND (reference sequence). V was cut by 4 bases and J by 14 bases, with 11 bases left in between. Per donor, one heparinised blood draw averaged roughly 120 mL. Markers CD45RO/CCR7/CD25/CD127/CD95/CD27 served to sort CD4+ naive, central memory, regulatory and stem cell-like memory cells. Post-sort purity exceeded 98% for all sorted populations. In the case of this clone: Its antigen is currently unknown.

The clonotype originates from a man aged 25-45 years with type 1 diabetes. This sequence joins TRBV19 and TRBJ1-2; no definite D call. Sequencing was done on a sample of central memory CD4+ T cells from blood. CDR3 in amino acids: CASSRDKRTF. The CDR3 coding sequence is TGTGCCAGTAGTAGAGACAAGAGGACCTTC.